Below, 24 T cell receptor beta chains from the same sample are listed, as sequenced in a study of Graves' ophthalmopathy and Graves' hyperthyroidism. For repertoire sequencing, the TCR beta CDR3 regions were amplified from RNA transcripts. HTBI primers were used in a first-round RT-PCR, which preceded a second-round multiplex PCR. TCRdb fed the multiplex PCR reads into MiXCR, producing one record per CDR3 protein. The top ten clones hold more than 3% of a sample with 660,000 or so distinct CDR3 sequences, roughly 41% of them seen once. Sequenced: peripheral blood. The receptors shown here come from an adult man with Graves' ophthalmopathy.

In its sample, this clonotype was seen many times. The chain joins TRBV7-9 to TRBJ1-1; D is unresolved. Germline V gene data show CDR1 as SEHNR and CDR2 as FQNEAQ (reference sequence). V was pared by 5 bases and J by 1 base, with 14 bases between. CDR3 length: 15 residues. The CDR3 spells CASSETVGSNTEAFF. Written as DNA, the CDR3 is TGTGCCAGCAGCGAAACTGTGGGGTCGAACACTGAAGCTTTCTTT. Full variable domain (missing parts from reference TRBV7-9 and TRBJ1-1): DTGVSQNPRHKITKRGQNVTFRCDPISEHNRLYWYRQTLGQGPEFLTYFQNEAQLEKSRLLSDRFSAERPKGSFSTLEIQRTEQGDSAMYLCASSETVGSNTEAFFGQGTRLTVV.

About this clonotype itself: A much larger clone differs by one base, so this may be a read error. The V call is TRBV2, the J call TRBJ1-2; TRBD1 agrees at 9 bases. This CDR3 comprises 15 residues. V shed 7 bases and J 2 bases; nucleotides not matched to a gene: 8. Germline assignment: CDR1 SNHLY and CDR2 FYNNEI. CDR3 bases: TGTGCCAGCAATAAACAGGGGGCACCAAACTATGGCTACACCTTC. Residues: CASNKQGAPNYGYTF.

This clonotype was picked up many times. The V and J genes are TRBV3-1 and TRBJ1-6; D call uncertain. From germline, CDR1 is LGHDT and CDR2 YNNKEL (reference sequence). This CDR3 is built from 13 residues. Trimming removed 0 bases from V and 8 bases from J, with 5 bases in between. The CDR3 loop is CASSQDGDSPLHF. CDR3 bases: TGTGCCAGCAGCCAAGATGGGGATTCACCCCTCCACTTT.

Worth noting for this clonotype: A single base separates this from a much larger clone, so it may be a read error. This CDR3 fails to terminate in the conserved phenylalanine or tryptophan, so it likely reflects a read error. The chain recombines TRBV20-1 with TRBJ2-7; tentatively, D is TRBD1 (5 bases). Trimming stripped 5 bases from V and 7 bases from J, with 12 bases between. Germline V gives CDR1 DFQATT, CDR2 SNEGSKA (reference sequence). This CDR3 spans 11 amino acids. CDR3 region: CSARQSAEQYC. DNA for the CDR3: TGCAGTGCTCGACAGTCAGCAGAGCAGTACTGC.

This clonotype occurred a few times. The CDR3: CASRRAGQGLWANVLTF. CDR3 DNA sequence: TGTGCCAGCAGACGGGCGGGACAGGGGTTGTGGGCCAACGTCCTGACTTTC. The rearrangement uses TRBV12-3 or TRBV12-4 and TRBJ2-6, with 10 bases lining up with TRBD1. The CDR3 spans 17 residues. The V gene end was trimmed by 6 bases and the J gene end by 5 bases; junction bases not matched to a gene: 10.

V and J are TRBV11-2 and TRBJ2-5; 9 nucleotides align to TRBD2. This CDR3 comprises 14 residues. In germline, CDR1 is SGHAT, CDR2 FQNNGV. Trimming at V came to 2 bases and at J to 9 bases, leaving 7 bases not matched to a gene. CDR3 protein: CASSLNSGRGSQYF. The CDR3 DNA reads TGTGCCAGCAGCTTAAATAGCGGGAGAGGGTCCCAGTACTTC.

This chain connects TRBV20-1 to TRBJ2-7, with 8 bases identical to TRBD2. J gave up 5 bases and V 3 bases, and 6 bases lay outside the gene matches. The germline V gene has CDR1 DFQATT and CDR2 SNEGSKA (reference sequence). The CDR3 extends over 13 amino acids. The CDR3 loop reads CSASIPGGHEQYF. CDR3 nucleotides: TGCAGTGCTAGTATACCGGGAGGGCACGAGCAGTACTTC.

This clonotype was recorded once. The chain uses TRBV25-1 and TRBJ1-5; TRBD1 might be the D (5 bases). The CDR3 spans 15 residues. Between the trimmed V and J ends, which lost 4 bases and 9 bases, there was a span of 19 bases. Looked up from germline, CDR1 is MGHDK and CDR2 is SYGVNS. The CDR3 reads CASSAPGGGISPQHF. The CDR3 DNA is TGTGCCAGCAGTGCTCCGGGGGGGGGAATTTCGCCCCAGCATTTT.

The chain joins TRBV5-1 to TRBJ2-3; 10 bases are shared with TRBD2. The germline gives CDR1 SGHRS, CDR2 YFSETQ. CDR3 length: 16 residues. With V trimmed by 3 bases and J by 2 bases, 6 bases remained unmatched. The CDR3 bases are TGCGCCAGCAGCTCGCTAGCGGGAGCGTCCACAGATACGCAGTATTTT. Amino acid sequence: CASSSLAGASTDTQYF.

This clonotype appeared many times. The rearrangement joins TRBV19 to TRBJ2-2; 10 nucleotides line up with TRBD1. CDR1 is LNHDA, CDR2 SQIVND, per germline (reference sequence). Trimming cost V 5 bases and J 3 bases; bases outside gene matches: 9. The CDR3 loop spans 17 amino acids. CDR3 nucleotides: TGTGCCAGTAGTCGTTCCGGGACAGGGGCCTACACCGGGGAGCTGTTTTTT. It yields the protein CASSRSGTGAYTGELFF.

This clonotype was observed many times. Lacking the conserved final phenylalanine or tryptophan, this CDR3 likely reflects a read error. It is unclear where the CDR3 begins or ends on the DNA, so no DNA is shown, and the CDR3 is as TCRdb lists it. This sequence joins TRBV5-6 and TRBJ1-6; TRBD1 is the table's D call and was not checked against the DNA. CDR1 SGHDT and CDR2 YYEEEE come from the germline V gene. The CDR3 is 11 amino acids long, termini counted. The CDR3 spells CASSFAGTGRE.

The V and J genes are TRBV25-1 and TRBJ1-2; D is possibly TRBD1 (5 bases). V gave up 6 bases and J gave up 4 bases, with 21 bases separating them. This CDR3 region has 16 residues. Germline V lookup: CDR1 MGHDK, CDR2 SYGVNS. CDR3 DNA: TGTGCCAGCAGGATACCCGGGGCCACCTTTACCTATGGCTACACCTTC. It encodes CASRIPGATFTYGYTF.

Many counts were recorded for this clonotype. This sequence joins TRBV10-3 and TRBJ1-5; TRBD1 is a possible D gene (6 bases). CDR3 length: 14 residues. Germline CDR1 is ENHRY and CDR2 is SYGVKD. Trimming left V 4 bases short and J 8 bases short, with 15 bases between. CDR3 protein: CAISGGRTEEPQHF. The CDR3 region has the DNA TGTGCCATCAGTGGGGGCAGGACAGAGGAGCCCCAGCATTTT.

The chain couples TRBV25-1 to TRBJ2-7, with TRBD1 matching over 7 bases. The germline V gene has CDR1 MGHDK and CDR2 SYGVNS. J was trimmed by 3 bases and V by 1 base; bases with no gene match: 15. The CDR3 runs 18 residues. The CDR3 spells CASSESRGLGTANYEQYF. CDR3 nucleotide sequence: TGTGCCAGCAGTGAATCAAGGGGGCTTGGGACCGCCAACTACGAGCAGTACTTC.

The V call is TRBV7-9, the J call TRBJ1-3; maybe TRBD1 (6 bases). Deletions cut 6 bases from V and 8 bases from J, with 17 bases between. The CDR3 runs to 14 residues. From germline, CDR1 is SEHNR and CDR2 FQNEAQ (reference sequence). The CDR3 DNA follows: TGTGCCAGCAGTCGAAGGACAGCCCCTGACACCATATATTTT. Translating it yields CASSRRTAPDTIYF.

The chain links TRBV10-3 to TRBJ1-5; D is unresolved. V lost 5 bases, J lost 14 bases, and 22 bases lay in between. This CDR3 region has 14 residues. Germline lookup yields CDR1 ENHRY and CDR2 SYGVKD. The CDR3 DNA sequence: TGTGCCATCAGTCGTAGCGGGGTCCTTCGGCCAGAGCATTTT. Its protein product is CAISRSGVLRPEHF.

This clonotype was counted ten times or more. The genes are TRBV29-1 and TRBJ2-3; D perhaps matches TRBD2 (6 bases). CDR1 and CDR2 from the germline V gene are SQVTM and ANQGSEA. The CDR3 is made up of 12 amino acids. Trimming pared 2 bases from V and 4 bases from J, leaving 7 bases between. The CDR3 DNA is TGCAGCGTTGAAAGGGAGGCAGATACGCAGTATTTT. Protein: CSVEREADTQYF.

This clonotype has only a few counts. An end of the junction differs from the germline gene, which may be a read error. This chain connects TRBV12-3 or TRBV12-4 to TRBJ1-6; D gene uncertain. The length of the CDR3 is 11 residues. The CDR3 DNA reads TGTGCCAGCAGCCAAGGGTCACCCCCCCACTTT. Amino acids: CASSQGSPPHF.

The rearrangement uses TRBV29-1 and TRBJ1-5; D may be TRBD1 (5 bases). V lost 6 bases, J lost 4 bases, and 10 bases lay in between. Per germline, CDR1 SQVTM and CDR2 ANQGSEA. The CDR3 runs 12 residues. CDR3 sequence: CSVRDGNQPQHF. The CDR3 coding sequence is TGCAGCGTCCGGGACGGGAATCAGCCCCAGCATTTT.

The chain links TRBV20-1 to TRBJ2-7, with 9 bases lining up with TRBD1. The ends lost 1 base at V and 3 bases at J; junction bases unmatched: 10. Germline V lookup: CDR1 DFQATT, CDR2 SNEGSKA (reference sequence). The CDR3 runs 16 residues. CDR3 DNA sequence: TGCAGTGCTAGAGGGGACAGGGATAACACCGACTACGAGCAGTACTTC. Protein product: CSARGDRDNTDYEQYF.

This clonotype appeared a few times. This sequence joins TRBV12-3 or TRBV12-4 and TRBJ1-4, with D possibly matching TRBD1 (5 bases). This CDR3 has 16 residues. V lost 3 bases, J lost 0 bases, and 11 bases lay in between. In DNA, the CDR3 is TGTGCCAGCAGTTTGCCAGCGGGGGCAACTAATGAAAAACTGTTTTTT. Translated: CASSLPAGATNEKLFF.

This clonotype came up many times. In DNA, the CDR3 is TGTGCCAGCAGTGCGGGACTTCGCTATGGCTACACCTTC. This codes for CASSAGLRYGYTF. This chain links TRBV12-3 or TRBV12-4 with TRBJ1-2, with a weak D call TRBD1 (5 bases). Trimming pared 5 bases from V and 4 bases from J, leaving 11 bases between. This CDR3 contains 13 residues.

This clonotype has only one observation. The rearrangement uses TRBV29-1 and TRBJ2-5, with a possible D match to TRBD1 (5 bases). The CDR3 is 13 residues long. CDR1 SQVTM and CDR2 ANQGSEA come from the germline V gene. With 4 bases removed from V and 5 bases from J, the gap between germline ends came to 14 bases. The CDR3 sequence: CSVVDSQYETQYF. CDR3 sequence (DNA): TGCAGCGTTGTCGACAGCCAATACGAGACCCAGTACTTC.

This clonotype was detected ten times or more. For the CDR3, the DNA is TGTGCCAGCAGCCCAGAGGCTCAGAGGCCCCTCCACTTT. Translated: CASSPEAQRPLHF. The rearrangement uses TRBV7-2 and TRBJ1-6; D is uncertain. The CDR3 runs to 13 residues. CDR1 and CDR2 (germline): SGHTA, FQGNSA. The V end was cut by 5 bases, the J end by 13 bases, with 15 bases between.